Here is one T cell receptor (beta chain) with its context. Its antigen is unknown. The record originates from a study of OX40 agonist ivuxolimab in advanced cancers. Some clones are missing from TCRdb's copy, which holds only in-frame ones; the method was immunoSEQ multiplex PCR. The table has 60,000 to 90,000 clones, 80% to 90% seen once. Trimming at V came to 2 bases and at J to 4 bases, leaving 1 base not matched to a gene. Looked up from germline, CDR1 is SQVTM and CDR2 is ANQGSEA. The CDR3 contains 14 residues. General study results and limits: Low normalized T-cell clonal expansion was also seen in some nonresponders.

The rearrangement links TRBV29-1 to TRBJ2-3; 12 nucleotides align to TRBD2. The TCR comes from an adult with an advanced solid tumor such as melanoma, head and neck, liver or kidney cancer. The material sequenced was CD4+ or CD8+ T cells sorted from blood, taken in a trial of the OX40 agonist ivuxolimab. The CDR3 sequence is CSVETSGGSDTQYF. The DNA for the CDR3 is TGCAGCGTTGAAACTAGCGGGGGGTCAGATACGCAGTATTTT.